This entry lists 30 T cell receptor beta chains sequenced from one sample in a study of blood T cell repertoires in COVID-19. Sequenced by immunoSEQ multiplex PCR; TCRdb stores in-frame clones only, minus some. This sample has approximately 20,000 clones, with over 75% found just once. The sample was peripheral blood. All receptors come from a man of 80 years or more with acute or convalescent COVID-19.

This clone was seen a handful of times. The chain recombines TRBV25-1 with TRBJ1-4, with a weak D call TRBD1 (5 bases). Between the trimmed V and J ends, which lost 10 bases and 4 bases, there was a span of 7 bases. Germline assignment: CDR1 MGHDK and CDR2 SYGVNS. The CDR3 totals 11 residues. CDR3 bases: TGTGCCACACAGGTTAATGAAAAACTGTTTTTT. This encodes CATQVNEKLFF.

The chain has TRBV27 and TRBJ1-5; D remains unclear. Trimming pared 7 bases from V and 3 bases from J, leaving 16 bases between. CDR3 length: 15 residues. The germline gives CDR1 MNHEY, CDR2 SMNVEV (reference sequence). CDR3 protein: CASKEGYRNNQPQHF. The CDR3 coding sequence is TGTGCCAGCAAAGAGGGTTATCGGAACAATCAGCCCCAGCATTTT.

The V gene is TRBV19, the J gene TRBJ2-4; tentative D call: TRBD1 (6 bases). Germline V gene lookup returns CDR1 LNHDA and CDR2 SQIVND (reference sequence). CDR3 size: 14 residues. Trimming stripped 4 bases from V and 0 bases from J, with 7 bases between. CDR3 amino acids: CASSSRGAKNIQYF. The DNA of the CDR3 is TGTGCCAGTAGTAGCAGGGGAGCCAAAAACATTCAGTACTTC.

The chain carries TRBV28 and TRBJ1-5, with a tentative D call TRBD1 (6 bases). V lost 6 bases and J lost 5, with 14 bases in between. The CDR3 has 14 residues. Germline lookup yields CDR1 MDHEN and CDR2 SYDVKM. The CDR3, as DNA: TGTGCCAGCAGGGAAGGGGGATCTTATCAGCCCCAGCATTTT. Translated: CASREGGSYQPQHF.

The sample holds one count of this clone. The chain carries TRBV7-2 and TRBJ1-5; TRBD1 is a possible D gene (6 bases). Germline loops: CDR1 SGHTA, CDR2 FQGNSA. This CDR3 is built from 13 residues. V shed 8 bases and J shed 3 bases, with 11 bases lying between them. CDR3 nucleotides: TGTGCCAGCGGACAGACCAACAATCAGCCCCAGCATTTT. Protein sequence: CASGQTNNQPQHF.

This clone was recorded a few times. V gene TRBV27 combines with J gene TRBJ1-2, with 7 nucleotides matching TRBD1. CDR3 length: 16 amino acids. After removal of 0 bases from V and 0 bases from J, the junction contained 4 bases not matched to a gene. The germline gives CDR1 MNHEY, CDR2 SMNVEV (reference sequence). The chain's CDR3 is CASSLSRGAANYGYTF. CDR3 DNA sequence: TGTGCCAGCAGTTTATCCAGGGGGGCAGCTAACTATGGCTACACCTTC.

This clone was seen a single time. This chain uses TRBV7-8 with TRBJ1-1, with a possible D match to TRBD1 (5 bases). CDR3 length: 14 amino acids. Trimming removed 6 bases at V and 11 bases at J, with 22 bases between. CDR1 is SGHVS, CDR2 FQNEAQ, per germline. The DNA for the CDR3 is TGTGCCAGCAGTCCTTGGACGGGAGGGGTTTCGGCTTTCTTT. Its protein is CASSPWTGGVSAFF.

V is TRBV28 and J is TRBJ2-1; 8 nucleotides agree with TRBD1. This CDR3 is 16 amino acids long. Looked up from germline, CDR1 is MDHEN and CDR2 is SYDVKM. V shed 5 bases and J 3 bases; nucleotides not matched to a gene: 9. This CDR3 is CASSPQWTGYYNEQFF. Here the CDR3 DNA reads TGTGCCAGCAGTCCCCAATGGACAGGGTACTACAATGAGCAGTTCTTC.

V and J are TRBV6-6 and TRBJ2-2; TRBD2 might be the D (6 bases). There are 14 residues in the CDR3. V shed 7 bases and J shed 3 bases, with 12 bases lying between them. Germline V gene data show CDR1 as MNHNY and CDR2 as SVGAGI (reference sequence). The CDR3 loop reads CASKAGGDTGELFF. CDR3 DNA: TGTGCCAGCAAGGCTGGAGGGGACACCGGGGAGCTGTTTTTT.

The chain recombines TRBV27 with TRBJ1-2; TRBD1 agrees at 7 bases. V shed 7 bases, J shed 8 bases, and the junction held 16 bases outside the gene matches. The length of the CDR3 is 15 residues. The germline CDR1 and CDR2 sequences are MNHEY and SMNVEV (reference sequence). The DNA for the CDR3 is TGTGCCAGCAAAGATAGCCGAGGACAGGTGGGAGGCTACACCTTC. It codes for CASKDSRGQVGGYTF.

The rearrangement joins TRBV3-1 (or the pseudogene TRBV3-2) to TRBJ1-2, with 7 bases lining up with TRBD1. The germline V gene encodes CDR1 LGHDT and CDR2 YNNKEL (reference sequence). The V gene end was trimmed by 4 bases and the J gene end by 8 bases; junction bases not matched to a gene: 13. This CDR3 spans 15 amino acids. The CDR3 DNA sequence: TGTGCCAGCAGCCCCGGACAGGAACCACCATTAGGCTACACCTTC. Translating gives CASSPGQEPPLGYTF.

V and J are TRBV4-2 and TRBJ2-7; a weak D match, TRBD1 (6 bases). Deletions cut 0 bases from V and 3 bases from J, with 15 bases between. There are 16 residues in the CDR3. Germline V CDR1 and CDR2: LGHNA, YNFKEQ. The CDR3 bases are TGTGCCAGCAGCCAAGATCAGGGGACGGCAAACTACGAGCAGTACTTC. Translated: CASSQDQGTANYEQYF.

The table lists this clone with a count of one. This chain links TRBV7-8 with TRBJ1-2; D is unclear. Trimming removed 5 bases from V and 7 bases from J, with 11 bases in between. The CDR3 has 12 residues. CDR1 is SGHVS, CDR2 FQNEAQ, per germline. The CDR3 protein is CASSEDIGGYTF. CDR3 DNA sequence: TGTGCCAGCAGCGAAGACATCGGTGGCTACACCTTC.

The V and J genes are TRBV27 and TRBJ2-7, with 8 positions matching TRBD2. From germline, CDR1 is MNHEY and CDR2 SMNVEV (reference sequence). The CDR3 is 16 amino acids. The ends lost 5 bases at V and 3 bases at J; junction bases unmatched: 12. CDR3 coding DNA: TGTGCCAGCAGTCTGAACTCGGGGGGGGTATACTACGAGCAGTACTTC. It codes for CASSLNSGGVYYEQYF.

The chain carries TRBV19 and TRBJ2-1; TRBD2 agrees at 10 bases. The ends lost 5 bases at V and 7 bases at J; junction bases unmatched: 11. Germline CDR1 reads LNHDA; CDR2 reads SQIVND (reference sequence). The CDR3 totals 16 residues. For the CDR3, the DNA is TGTGCCAGTAGTCCGACTCCTAGCGGGGGTGGAAATGAGCAGTTCTTC. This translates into CASSPTPSGGGNEQFF.

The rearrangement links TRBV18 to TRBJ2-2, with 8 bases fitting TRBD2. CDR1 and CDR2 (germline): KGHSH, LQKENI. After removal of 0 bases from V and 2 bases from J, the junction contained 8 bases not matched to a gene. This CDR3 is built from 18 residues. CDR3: CASSPPPLAGGNTGELFF. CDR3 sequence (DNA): TGTGCCAGCTCACCACCCCCCCTCGCGGGGGGTAACACCGGGGAGCTGTTTTTT. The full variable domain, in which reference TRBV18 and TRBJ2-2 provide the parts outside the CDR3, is NAGVMQNPRHLVRRRGQEARLRCSPMKGHSHVYWYRQLPEEGLKFMVYLQKENIIDESGMPKERFSAEFPKEGPSILRIQQVVRGDSAAYFCASSPPPLAGGNTGELFFGEGSRLTVL.

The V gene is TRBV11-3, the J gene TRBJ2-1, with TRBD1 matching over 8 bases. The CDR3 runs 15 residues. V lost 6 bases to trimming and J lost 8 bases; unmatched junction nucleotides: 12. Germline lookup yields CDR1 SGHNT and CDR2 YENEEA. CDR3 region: CASSSSKTGDHEQFF. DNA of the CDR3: TGTGCCAGCAGTTCATCTAAGACAGGGGATCATGAGCAGTTCTTC.

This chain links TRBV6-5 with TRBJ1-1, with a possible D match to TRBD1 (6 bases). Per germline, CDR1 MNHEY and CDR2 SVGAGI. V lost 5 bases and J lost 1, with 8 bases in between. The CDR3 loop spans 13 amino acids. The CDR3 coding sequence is TGTGCCAGCAGTAGGACAGCGAACACTGAAGCTTTCTTT. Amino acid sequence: CASSRTANTEAFF.

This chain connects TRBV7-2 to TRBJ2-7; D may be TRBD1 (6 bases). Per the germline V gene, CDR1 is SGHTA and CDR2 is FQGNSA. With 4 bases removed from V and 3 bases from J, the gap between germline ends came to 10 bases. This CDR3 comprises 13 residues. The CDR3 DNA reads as TGTGCCAGCAGCTGGGACATCAACTACGAGCAGTACTTC. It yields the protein CASSWDINYEQYF.

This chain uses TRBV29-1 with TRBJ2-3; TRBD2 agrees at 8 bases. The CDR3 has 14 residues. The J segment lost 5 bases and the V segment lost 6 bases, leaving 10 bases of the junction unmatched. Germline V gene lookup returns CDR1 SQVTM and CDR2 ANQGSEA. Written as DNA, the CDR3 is TGCAGCGTCACGGCAGCGGGGGCGTTAGATACGCAGTATTTT. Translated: CSVTAAGALDTQYF.

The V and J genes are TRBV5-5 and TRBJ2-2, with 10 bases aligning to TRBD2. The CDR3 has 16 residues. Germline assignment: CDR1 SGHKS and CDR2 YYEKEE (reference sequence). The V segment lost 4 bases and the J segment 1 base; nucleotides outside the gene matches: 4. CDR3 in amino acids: CASSIRLAGNTGELFF. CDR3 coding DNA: TGTGCCAGCAGCATAAGACTAGCGGGGAACACCGGGGAGCTGTTTTTT.

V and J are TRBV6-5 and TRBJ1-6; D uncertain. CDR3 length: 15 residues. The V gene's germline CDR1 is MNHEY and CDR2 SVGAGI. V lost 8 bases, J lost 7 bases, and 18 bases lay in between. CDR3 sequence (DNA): TGTGCCAGCGCACCGAATGAGTGGAGGAATTCACCCCTCCACTTT. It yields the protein CASAPNEWRNSPLHF.

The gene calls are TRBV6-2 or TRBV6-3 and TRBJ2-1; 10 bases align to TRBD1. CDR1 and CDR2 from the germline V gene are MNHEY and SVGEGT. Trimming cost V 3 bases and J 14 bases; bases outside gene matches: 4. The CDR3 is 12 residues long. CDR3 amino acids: CASSYTGTGEFF. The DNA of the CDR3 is TGTGCCAGCAGTTATACCGGGACAGGGGAGTTCTTC.

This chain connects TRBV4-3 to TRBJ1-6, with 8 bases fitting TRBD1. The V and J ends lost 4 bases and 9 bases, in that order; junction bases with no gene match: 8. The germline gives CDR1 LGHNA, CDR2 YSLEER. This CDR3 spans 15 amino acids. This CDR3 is CASSRITGGASPLHF. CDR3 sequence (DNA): TGCGCCAGCAGCCGAATAACAGGGGGAGCTTCACCCCTCCACTTT.

CDR3 protein: CAISAAPGQDTEAFF. CDR3 in DNA: TGTGCCATCAGTGCAGCCCCGGGACAAGACACTGAAGCTTTCTTT. The chain couples TRBV10-3 to TRBJ1-1; possibly TRBD1 for D (6 bases). CDR1 and CDR2 from the germline V gene are ENHRY and SYGVKD. V was cut by 4 bases and J by 3 bases, with 15 bases left in between. The CDR3 extends over 15 amino acids.

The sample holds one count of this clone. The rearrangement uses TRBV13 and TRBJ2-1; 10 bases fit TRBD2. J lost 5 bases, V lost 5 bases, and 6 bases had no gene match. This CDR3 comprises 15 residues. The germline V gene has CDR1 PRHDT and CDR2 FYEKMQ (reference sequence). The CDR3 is CASSASGGVHNEQFF. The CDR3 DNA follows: TGTGCCAGCAGCGCAAGCGGGGGGGTCCACAATGAGCAGTTCTTC.

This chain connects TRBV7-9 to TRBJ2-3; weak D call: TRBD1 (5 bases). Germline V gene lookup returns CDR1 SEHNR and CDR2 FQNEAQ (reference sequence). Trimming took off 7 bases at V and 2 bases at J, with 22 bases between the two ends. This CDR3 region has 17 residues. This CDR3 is CASNPRTPQVFTDTQYF. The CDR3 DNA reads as TGTGCCAGCAACCCTCGGACCCCACAGGTGTTCACAGATACGCAGTATTTT.

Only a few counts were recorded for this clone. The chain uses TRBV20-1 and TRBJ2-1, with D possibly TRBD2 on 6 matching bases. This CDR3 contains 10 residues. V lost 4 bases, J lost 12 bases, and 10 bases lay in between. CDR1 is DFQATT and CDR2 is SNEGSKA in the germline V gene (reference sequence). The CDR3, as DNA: TGCAGTGCTACACACGGGGGGCAGTTCTTC. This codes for CSATHGGQFF.

The CDR3 nucleotides are TGTGCCAGCAGCTTAGGGTTACAGGGGACTGGAAACACCATATATTTT. Translated: CASSLGLQGTGNTIYF. The chain couples TRBV7-2 to TRBJ1-3; 7 bases are a match to TRBD1. Trimming at V came to 1 base and at J to 2 bases, leaving 5 bases not matched to a gene. This CDR3 comprises 16 residues. The V gene's germline CDR1 is SGHTA and CDR2 FQGNSA. The full variable domain, completed using reference TRBV7-2 and TRBJ1-3, is GAGVSQSPSNKVTEKGKDVELRCDPISGHTALYWYRQSLGQGLEFLIYFQGNSAPDKSGLPSDRFSAERTGGSVSTLTIQRTQQEDSAVYLCASSLGLQGTGNTIYFGEGSWLTVV.

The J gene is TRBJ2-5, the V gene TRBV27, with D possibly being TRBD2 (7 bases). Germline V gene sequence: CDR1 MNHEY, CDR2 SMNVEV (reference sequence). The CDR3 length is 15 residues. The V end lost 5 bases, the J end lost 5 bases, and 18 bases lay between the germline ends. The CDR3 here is CASSIQTGGRETQYF. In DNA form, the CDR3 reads TGTGCCAGCAGTATCCAGACGGGGGGCCGGGAGACCCAGTACTTC.